This T cell receptor (beta chain) was identified during a study of blood T cells in healthy people across ages. Study-level findings and limits: Per million T cells, TCR beta diversity dropped roughly linearly as age increased.

Sample-barcoded 5' priming and a J-beta primer mix drove a second PCR of about 6 to 11 cycles. TCRdb ran MiXCR on the 5' RACE reads and lists one entry per CDR3 protein. The table lists around 1,000,000 distinct CDR3 sequences, approximately 25% of them singletons. Comment on this clonotype: Its antigen is undetermined.

Per sample, no less than 6 micrograms of total RNA were extracted. CDR3 length equals 15 residues. The V end lost 0 bases, the J end lost 5 bases, and 14 bases lay between the germline ends. Germline V lookup: CDR1 DFQATT, CDR2 SNEGSKA (reference sequence). These records were also assigned to another study, of T cells of mothers and their children.

The chain joins TRBV20-1 to TRBJ2-4, with a tentative D call TRBD2 (5 bases). The sequenced sample was blood. This receptor was obtained from a girl aged 2-15 years in good health. The DNA for the CDR3 is TGCAGTGCTAGAGATACGTCGCAGCGGCAAAACATTCAGTACTTC. Encoded protein: CSARDTSQRQNIQYF.